This TCR beta chain was profiled in a study of shared clonotypes between healthy human individuals. The deep-level immunoSEQ assay was used. Produced via immunoSEQ multiplex PCR; TCRdb's table is partial and in-frame only. Of 2 million to 2.5 million clones listed, approximately 94% are singletons. A word on this clone: As yet, its antigen is unknown.

Overall study results and limits: Blood was the sole source, and tissue repertoires probably differ.

Source material: naive CD4+ T cells sorted from blood. Indicated subset: CD45RA+ positively selected. This clonotype originated in a man aged 18 to 30 in good health.

As DNA, the CDR3 is TGTGCCTGTAGCGGGAATTCCTACGAGCAGTACTTC. This translates into CACSGNSYEQYF. The chain uses TRBV30 and TRBJ2-7, with 8 bases aligning to TRBD2. Germline assignment: CDR1 GTSNPN and CDR2 SVGIG (reference sequence). V trimming: 6 bases; J trimming: 1 base; junction bases outside the gene matches: 2. This CDR3 is built from 12 residues.